This T cell receptor beta chain was profiled in a study of cytomegalovirus exposure and HLA in healthy donors (dated by TCRdb to 2016 to 2017). Background on the whole study: According to an earlier analysis of several hundred of the donors, about 190 million T cells yielded roughly 110 million unique TCR beta sequences and approximately 300 Gb of sequence data. An early release covering about 600 HLA-typed donors comprised about 320 gigabases of sequencing data and 65 million to 100 million unique TCR sequences. Of the roughly 390 genotyped donors, approximately 80% were placed in the genetic ancestry cluster associated with self-reported Caucasian donors. The study aimed to test whether cataloging public T cell receptors could reveal signatures of past pathogen exposure. The study used immunosequencing to profile the T cell repertoires of approximately 690 subjects and linked those repertoires to cytomegalovirus serostatus. A separate validation cohort of roughly 130 different subjects was used in addition to the roughly 670-subject first cohort. To predict cytomegalovirus infection status, the study combined high-throughput TCR immunosequencing, statistical association of individual TCRs with disease status, and machine learning. To study patterns of TCR occurrence, a later analysis re-analyzed previously published TCR beta repertoires from 600 to 750 donors and added high-resolution HLA genotyping. Rather than using new phenotypic data, the later analysis identified candidate immune exposures from TCR beta sequences and from how often those sequences occurred across donors. An earlier analysis of around 580 of the donors used high-throughput TCR beta sequencing to judge whether each TCR beta V gene segment behaved as functional or pseudogenic. Donor age, sex, ethnicity and CMV serostatus were compiled together with the repertoire data. In a later genetic analysis, genome-wide SNP genotypes for about 65% of the roughly 700 donors were used, and that subset was treated as a discovery cohort. All discovery cohort repertoires had been generated using a single sequencing platform. HLA typing covered class I and class II loci at four-digit resolution. The number of donors typed differed by locus, with roughly 629-640 for A, B, C, DRB1 and DQB1, roughly 550 for DQA1, under 610 for DPA1, and roughly 450 for DPB1. Four to six DR-DQ haplotypes were handled as single units for association and clustering, since linkage in the cohort was strong. Among 300 to 500 genotyped donors of the cohort, an average of around 220,000 unique TCR beta nucleotide sequences was sequenced per donor, of which about 18% were non-productive.

Results and caveats for the whole study, not just this receptor: In a later analysis, the rate of TCR association differed among HLA loci, with DRB1 alleles having the most associated TCRs and HLA-C alleles having the fewest. According to a later analysis, most CMV-associated TCR beta chains appeared to be HLA-restricted, and the HLA associations seemed to be driven largely by CMV exposure. Immune exposure information for the cohort was limited to CMV serostatus. In a later genetic analysis, a missense DCLRE1C variant was associated with V-gene and J-gene trimming of TCR beta chains, and the association was replicated in an independent cohort. When HLA alleles, especially DR and DQ, strongly co-occurred, TCR associations were difficult to assign to individual alleles. Roughly uniform sequencing depth across donors was assumed in presence/absence analyses, although this assumption may not hold. In an earlier analysis of about 600 of the donors, most TCR beta V segments appeared in productive rearrangements about 87% or about 30% of the time, broadly matching IMGT annotations. A total of 150 to 200 TCR beta chains were listed by the study as associated with cytomegalovirus. Three of the identified cytomegalovirus-associated TCR beta chains were confirmed in vitro to be specific for cytomegalovirus antigens. Most TCR sequences were seen in very few donors, while some public TCRs were found in many individuals. Because the 87-base-pair reads could not distinguish some IMGT-functional V segments, including TRBV6-2 and TRBV6-3, those segments were excluded. Several of the top co-occurrence clusters appeared to be linked to parvovirus B19, influenza, CMV and Epstein-Barr virus, according to a later analysis. Correlated functional status among segregating V segments might be attributable to linkage disequilibrium, but an unknown experimental factor could not be ruled out. This cohort had only TCR beta chains sequenced, and the lack of alpha or paired-chain data limited which features could be detected. A further reported finding was that TCR beta sequences accurately predicted the HLA-A and HLA-B alleles for most subjects in the first cohort. In a later analysis, HLA-associated TCR beta chains showed more clonal expansion and lower generation probabilities than non-associated chains that were equally common. Because counts were too low, about 17 rarely observed V segments, including chromosome 9 orphons, were excluded from the earlier analysis of 587 of the donors. According to a later genetic analysis, donors in an Asian-associated ancestry cluster had fewer N-insertions in productive TCRs than the approximately 690-donor mean. A later analysis associated about 17,000 TCR beta sequences with specific HLA alleles at a false discovery rate of 0.05. HLA typing was unavailable for some donors at each locus, so association tests used only the typed subset. It was suggested by the authors that the approach could potentially be generalized to other disease states and immunological phenotypes. A group of highly shared sequence variants was considered likely to be a technical artifact of the sequencing pipeline. The classifier was reported to diagnose cytomegalovirus status with high specificity and sensitivity in both the original cohort and the validation cohort.

A remark on this clone: Its antigen has not been determined.

The CDR3 sequence holds 15 residues, the cysteine and phenylalanine included. CDR3 DNA only is kept here, 45 bases in frame from base 1. Sequences SGHDT (CDR1) and YYEEEE (CDR2) are obtained from the germline V gene. Trimming takes 4 bases from V and 0 bases from J, and the germline ends sit 11 bases apart. The cohort comprised more than 550 healthy bone marrow donors. All cohort members were sampled while nominally healthy, although unrecorded immune exposures were likely present. The donor tested CMV seropositive and was one of the 289 seropositive cohort members. Every donor gave a peripheral blood sample, and the peripheral blood mononuclear cells from that sample were used for TCR beta sequencing. Genomic DNA extraction from the blood cell samples was performed with the Qiagen DNeasy Blood Extraction Kit. The receptor library was made with the immunoSEQ multiplex PCR assay. A mixture of 60 forward primers for TCR Vbeta segments and 13 reverse primers for TCR Jbeta segments was used in the multiplex PCR. The CDR3 region of rearranged TCR beta genes was amplified from genomic DNA by a multiplex PCR assay. On the Illumina HiSeq System, the amplified TCR beta libraries were sequenced as 87-base-pair reads. Processing in the source paper ran as follows. In a later analysis, roughly 80 million unique TCR beta chains were counted across the approximately 620 repertoires, and roughly 11 million of these chains were shared by at least two donors. Raw reads were error-corrected and collapsed into unique sequences by a nearest-neighbor algorithm in which closely related sequences were merged to remove PCR and sequencing errors. V, D and J gene segments were assigned by aligning CDR3 sequences to IMGT reference sequences. For a sequence to be retained, a match of at least six nucleotides to both a V gene segment and a J gene segment was required. A rearrangement counted as productive if the CDR3 had no stop codons and remained in frame with V and J, and every other rearrangement counted as non-productive. Following IMGT convention, CDR3 was defined as the stretch from the second conserved V-encoded cysteine up to the conserved J-encoded phenylalanine. In an earlier analysis of 550 to 650 of the donors, sequences lacking an unambiguous match to a single V gene segment were excluded. In an earlier analysis of around 600 of the donors, V segments were called functional above 56.7% productive rearrangements and were called segregating when the between-donor standard deviation exceeded 5%. To diagnose cytomegalovirus status from the catalog of TCR beta chain sequences, a statistical classification framework was built. In a later analysis, TCR nucleotide sequences were compared against IMGT/GENE-DB human TR gene sequences so that V and J genes could be assigned. Using the TCRdist pipeline, a later analysis assigned CDR3 sequences along with most-parsimonious VDJ recombination scenarios. A later analysis defined each TCR beta chain by its CDR3 amino acid sequence plus V-gene family, and excluded reads lacking a unique V-gene family. As a way to deal with suspected cross-contamination and a sequencing artifact, a later analysis dropped over 550 nucleotide sequences that were highly shared and had low generation probability. In a later analysis, a clonal expansion index for each public chain was calculated from normalized within-repertoire ranks of inferred template counts. In a later analysis, generation probabilities were computed with a VDJ recombination model fitted to out-of-frame rearrangements, and the resulting probabilities were checked against IGoR. In a later analysis, hypergeometric tests were used to score TCR-TCR, TCR-HLA and TCR-CMV co-occurrence, with a repertoire-size bias correction applied to TCR pairs. To estimate false discovery rates, a later analysis permuted the HLA or CMV assignments 20 times. A later analysis grouped co-occurring TCRs with DBSCAN, adding TCRdist sequence similarity when clustering within HLA-allele-positive subsets. Co-occurrence clustering excluded repertoires with fewer than 30,000 or more than 120,000 public chains, plus five with anomalous nucleotide sharing. TCRdb mirrors the immuneACCESS table, restricted to in-frame sequences. Some clones are absent from its copies; in checked studies, under half trace to an unresolved V gene, and the reason for the others is unknown. Clone size and the V and J calls come from that table; the DNA yielded D and trimming. The sample's own table lists approximately 100,000 clones. Less than 20% of the sample is taken by the ten largest.

Rearrangement joined TRBV5-6 to TRBJ2-1; a tentative D call is TRBD2 (5 bases match). Sequencing was done on a sample of PBMCs. This clonotype was obtained from a man between 45 and 60 years old in good health and CMV-seropositive. The CDR3 in this case is CASSRGYSSYNEQFF. The DNA reads TGTGCCAGCAGCCGGGGATATAGCTCCTACAATGAGCAGTTCTTC.